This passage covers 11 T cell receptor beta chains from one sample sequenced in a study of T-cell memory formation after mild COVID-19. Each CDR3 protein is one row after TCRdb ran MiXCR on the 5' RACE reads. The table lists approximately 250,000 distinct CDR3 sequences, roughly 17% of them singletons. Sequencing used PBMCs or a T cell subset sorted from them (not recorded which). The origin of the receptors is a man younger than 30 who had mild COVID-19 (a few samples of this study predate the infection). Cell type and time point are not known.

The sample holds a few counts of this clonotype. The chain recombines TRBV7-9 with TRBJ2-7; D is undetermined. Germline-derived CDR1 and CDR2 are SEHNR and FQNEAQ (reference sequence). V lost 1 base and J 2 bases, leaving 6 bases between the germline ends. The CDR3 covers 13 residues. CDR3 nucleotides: TGTGCCAGCAGCTTAGAGGTCACCTACGAGCAGTACGTC. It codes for CASSLEVTYEQYV.

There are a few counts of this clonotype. For the CDR3, the DNA is TGTGCCAGCAGCCCAGGGAGGGGAGGCAATGAGCAGTTCTTC. This sequence encodes CASSPGRGGNEQFF. This rearrangement joins TRBV7-6 to TRBJ2-1; TRBD2 matches at 7 bases. With V trimmed by 5 bases and J by 6 bases, 7 bases remained unmatched. Germline assignment: CDR1 SGHVS and CDR2 FNYEAQ. CDR3 size: 14 residues.

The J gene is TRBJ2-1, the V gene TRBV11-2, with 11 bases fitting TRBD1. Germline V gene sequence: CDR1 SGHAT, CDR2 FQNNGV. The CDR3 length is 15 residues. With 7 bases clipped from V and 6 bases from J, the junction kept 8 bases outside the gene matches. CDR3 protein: CASTSGQGAFNEQFF. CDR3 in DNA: TGTGCCAGCACCTCCGGACAGGGGGCGTTCAATGAGCAGTTCTTC.

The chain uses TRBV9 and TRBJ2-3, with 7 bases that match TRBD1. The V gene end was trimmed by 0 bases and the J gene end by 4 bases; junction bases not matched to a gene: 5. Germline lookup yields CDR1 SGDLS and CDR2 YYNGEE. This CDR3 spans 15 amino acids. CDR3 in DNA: TGTGCCAGCAGCGTAGAGCACAGGGGTGCAGATACGCAGTATTTT. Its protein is CASSVEHRGADTQYF.

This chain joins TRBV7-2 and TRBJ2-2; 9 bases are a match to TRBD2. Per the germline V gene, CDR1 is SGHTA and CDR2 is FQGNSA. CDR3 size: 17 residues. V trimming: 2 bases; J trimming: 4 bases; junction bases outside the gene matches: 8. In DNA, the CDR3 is TGTGCCAGCAGCTTATCGGGCGGGGGGGCTGGCACCGGGGAGCTGTTTTTT. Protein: CASSLSGGGAGTGELFF.

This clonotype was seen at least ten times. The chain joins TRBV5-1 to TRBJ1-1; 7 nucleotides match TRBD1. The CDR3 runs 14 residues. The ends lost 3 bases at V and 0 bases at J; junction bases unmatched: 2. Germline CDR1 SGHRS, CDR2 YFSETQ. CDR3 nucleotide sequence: TGCGCCAGCAGCTCGGGACAGATGAACACTGAAGCTTTCTTT. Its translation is CASSSGQMNTEAFF.

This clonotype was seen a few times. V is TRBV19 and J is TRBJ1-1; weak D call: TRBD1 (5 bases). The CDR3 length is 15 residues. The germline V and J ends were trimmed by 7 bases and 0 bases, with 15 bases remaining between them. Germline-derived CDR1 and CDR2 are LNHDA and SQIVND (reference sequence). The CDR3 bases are TGTGCCAGTACCCCTATTCCAGGGTTGAACACTGAAGCTTTCTTT. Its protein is CASTPIPGLNTEAFF.

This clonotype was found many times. In nucleotides, the CDR3 is TGCGCCAGCAGCCCTACCAGGGCTTTCAATCAGCCCCAGCATTTT. It specifies CASSPTRAFNQPQHF. The chain is built from TRBV4-1 and TRBJ1-5; weak D call: TRBD1 (5 bases). V was cut by 4 bases and J by 3 bases, with 13 bases left in between. Looked up from germline, CDR1 is MGHRA and CDR2 is YSYEKL. The CDR3 has 15 residues.

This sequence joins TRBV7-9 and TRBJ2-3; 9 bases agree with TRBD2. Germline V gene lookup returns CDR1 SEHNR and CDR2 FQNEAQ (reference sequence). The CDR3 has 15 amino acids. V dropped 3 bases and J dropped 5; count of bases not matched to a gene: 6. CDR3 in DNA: TGTGCCAGCAGCTTGTCGAGACTAGCGGAAGATACGCAGTATTTT. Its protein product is CASSLSRLAEDTQYF.

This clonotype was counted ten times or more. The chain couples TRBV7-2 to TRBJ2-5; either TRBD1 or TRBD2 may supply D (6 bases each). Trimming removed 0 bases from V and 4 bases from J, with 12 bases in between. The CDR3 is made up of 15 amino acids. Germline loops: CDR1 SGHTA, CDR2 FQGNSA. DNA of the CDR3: TGTGCCAGCAGCTTAGCCTCCAGGGGAGGAGAGACCCAGTACTTC. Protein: CASSLASRGGETQYF.

The CDR3 loop reads CSTLRSGEAFF. In DNA, the CDR3 is TGCAGTACCCTTCGAAGCGGAGAAGCTTTCTTT. The chain uses TRBV20-1 and TRBJ1-1; D unresolved. The V end was cut by 8 bases, the J end by 8 bases, with 15 bases between. This CDR3 has 11 residues. Germline V gene data show CDR1 as DFQATT and CDR2 as SNEGSKA (reference sequence).